One sample yielded the 19 T cell receptor beta chains listed below, sequenced in a study of blood T cell repertoires in COVID-19. The assay was immunoSEQ multiplex PCR, and TCRdb's table has in-frame clones only and misses some. The sample yields over 600,000 clones, around 90% seen once. The specimen sequenced was peripheral blood. Receptor source: a woman between 18 and 29 years old with acute or convalescent COVID-19.

This chain links TRBV7-9 with TRBJ1-3; TRBD1 might be the D (5 bases). Germline assignment: CDR1 SEHNR and CDR2 FQNEAQ (reference sequence). V was trimmed by 2 bases and J by 1 base, leaving 15 bases between them. There are 17 residues in the CDR3. For the CDR3, the DNA is TGTGCCAGCAGCTTAAGGTTCCAGGGAACGTCTGGAAACACCATATATTTT. Its translation is CASSLRFQGTSGNTIYF. The full variable domain, its missing parts supplied by reference TRBV7-9 and TRBJ1-3, is DTGVSQNPRHKITKRGQNVTFRCDPISEHNRLYWYRQTLGQGPEFLTYFQNEAQLEKSRLLSDRFSAERPKGSFSTLEIQRTEQGDSAMYLCASSLRFQGTSGNTIYFGEGSWLTVV.

J is TRBJ2-4 and V is TRBV28; TRBD1 matches 12 bases. V trimming: 1 base; J trimming: 2 bases; junction bases outside the gene matches: 3. CDR3 length equals 17 residues. Germline V CDR1 and CDR2: MDHEN, SYDVKM. This chain's CDR3 is CASSLSGTGGSKNIQYF. As DNA, the CDR3 is TGTGCCAGCAGTTTATCCGGGACAGGGGGCTCCAAAAACATTCAGTACTTC.

A single count supports this clone. The gene calls are TRBV19 and TRBJ2-2, with D maybe TRBD2 (5 bases). Trimming pared 3 bases from V and 7 bases from J, leaving 12 bases between. Germline V gene data show CDR1 as LNHDA and CDR2 as SQIVND (reference sequence). This CDR3 has 14 residues. The CDR3 region is CASSMGRALGELFF. In DNA form, the CDR3 reads TGTGCCAGTAGTATGGGGAGAGCCCTCGGGGAGCTGTTTTTT.

V usage is TRBV7-9 and J usage is TRBJ2-2; a possible D gene is TRBD1 (5 bases). The CDR3 runs to 17 residues. Germline loops: CDR1 SEHNR, CDR2 FQNEAQ (reference sequence). Trimming removed 2 bases at V and 2 bases at J, with 15 bases between. DNA for the CDR3: TGTGCCAGCAGCTTAACAGGCCCCTCGAGAAACACCGGGGAGCTGTTTTTT. This encodes CASSLTGPSRNTGELFF.

This chain's CDR3 is CASSVWDSGETQYF. The CDR3 nucleotides read TGTGCCAGCAGCGTCTGGGACTCCGGGGAGACCCAGTACTTC. The genes are TRBV2 and TRBJ2-5; D perhaps matches TRBD2 (6 bases). The length of the CDR3 is 14 residues. V was shortened by 6 bases and J by 5 bases, with 16 bases between the two germline ends. Germline assignment: CDR1 SNHLY and CDR2 FYNNEI.

The count of this clone is one. The CDR3 loop reads CASSPGGGEQPQHF. The CDR3 DNA follows: TGTGCCAGCTCACCAGGCGGGGGTGAACAGCCCCAGCATTTT. The chain links TRBV18 to TRBJ1-5; D perhaps matches TRBD1 (5 bases). CDR3 length: 14 residues. CDR1 KGHSH and CDR2 LQKENI come from the germline V gene. Trimming took off 2 bases at V and 7 bases at J, with 12 bases between the two ends.

This clone occurred once. The J gene is TRBJ1-5, the V gene TRBV6-5, with D unresolved. The V gene lost 6 bases and the J gene lost 7 bases, with 16 bases spanning the gap. CDR3 size: 14 residues. Germline-derived CDR1 and CDR2 are MNHEY and SVGAGI. The CDR3 loop is CASSRGVNGQPQHF. CDR3 nucleotide sequence: TGTGCCAGCAGCCGCGGGGTGAACGGGCAGCCCCAGCATTTT.

The chain is built from TRBV4-1 and TRBJ1-6, with a tentative D call TRBD1 (5 bases). Germline-derived CDR1 and CDR2 are MGHRA and YSYEKL. This CDR3 is built from 15 residues. Between the trimmed V and J ends, which lost 1 base and 5 bases, there was a span of 9 bases. This chain's CDR3 is CASSQGQRDNSPLHF. CDR3 coding DNA: TGCGCCAGCAGCCAAGGACAGCGGGATAATTCACCCCTCCACTTT.

The chain has TRBV6-4 and TRBJ2-1; 7 nucleotides align to TRBD2. Germline CDR1 and CDR2: MRHNA and SNTAGT. Trimming cost V 2 bases and J 7 bases; bases outside gene matches: 5. The CDR3 totals 14 residues. The CDR3 sequence: CASSDGGGGNEQFF. The CDR3 DNA reads as TGTGCCAGCAGTGACGGTGGGGGGGGAAATGAGCAGTTCTTC.

The chain combines TRBV6-4 with TRBJ2-3, with 9 bases fitting TRBD1. V shed 0 bases, J shed 1 base, and the junction held 2 bases outside the gene matches. CDR3 length equals 16 residues. Germline CDR1 MRHNA, CDR2 SNTAGT. In DNA, the CDR3 is TGTGCCAGCAGTGACTCTTGGACAGGGGGCACAGATACGCAGTATTTT. This gives the protein CASSDSWTGGTDTQYF.

The rearrangement links TRBV30 to TRBJ2-7; 10 bases fit TRBD1. Germline CDR1 GTSNPN, CDR2 SVGIG (reference sequence). The trim removed 2 bases at V and 3 bases at J, leaving 4 bases unmatched. This CDR3 contains 14 residues. CDR3 sequence reads: CAWSLGDRGYEQYF. CDR3 in DNA: TGTGCCTGGAGTTTAGGGGACAGGGGCTACGAGCAGTACTTC. Looking up the rest from reference TRBV30 and TRBJ2-7 gives the full variable domain: SQTIHQWPATLVQPVGSPLSLECTVEGTSNPNLYWYRQAAGRGLQLLFYSVGIGQISSEVPQNLSASRPQDRQFILSSKKLLLSDSGFYLCAWSLGDRGYEQYFGPGTRLTVT.

The chain is built from TRBV21-1 and TRBJ1-2; TRBD1 is the table's D call and was not checked against the DNA. TRBV21-1 is assigned pseudogene status. CDR3 length: 11 amino acids. This chain's CDR3 is CASSPRQRYTF. The CDR3 DNA reads as TGTGCCAGCAGCCCCCGACAGCGCTACACCTTC.

The chain has TRBV7-3 and TRBJ2-3; weak D call: TRBD2 (6 bases). The CDR3 loop spans 13 amino acids. V was shortened by 6 bases and J by 7 bases, with 14 bases between the two germline ends. Germline values: CDR1 SGHTA, CDR2 FQGTGA. The chain's CDR3 is CASSSGGGNTQYF. CDR3 in DNA: TGTGCCAGCAGTTCCGGGGGAGGAAATACGCAGTATTTT.

The chain couples TRBV5-5 to TRBJ1-2; possibly TRBD1 for D (5 bases). CDR3 length equals 13 residues. Per germline, CDR1 SGHKS and CDR2 YYEKEE (reference sequence). V dropped 0 bases and J dropped 8 bases, with 11 bases sitting between them. The CDR3 DNA follows: TGTGCCAGCAGCTTGGACAGGCCCCCCGGCTACACCTTC. It specifies CASSLDRPPGYTF.

The rearrangement joins TRBV6-5 to TRBJ1-2; D gene ambiguous. CDR3 length: 13 amino acids. Germline assignment: CDR1 MNHEY and CDR2 SVGAGI. The V end lost 3 bases, the J end lost 7 bases, and 12 bases lay between the germline ends. Here the CDR3 reads CASSYYGSGGYTF. In DNA form, the CDR3 reads TGTGCCAGCAGTTATTATGGGTCGGGTGGCTACACCTTC.

A note on this clone: Other DNA sequences in the same sample also yield this CDR3. V is TRBV6-5 and J is TRBJ2-7, with TRBD2 as a possible D gene (7 bases). The CDR3 is made up of 15 amino acids. Trimming stripped 0 bases from V and 4 bases from J, with 13 bases between. The germline gives CDR1 MNHEY, CDR2 SVGAGI. In DNA, the CDR3 is TGTGCCAGCAGTTACTCGGGGGGGGCCGGGTACGAGCAGTACTTC. Residues: CASSYSGGAGYEQYF.

This chain uses TRBV10-3 with TRBJ1-2; D remains unclear. Germline values: CDR1 ENHRY, CDR2 SYGVKD. The CDR3 length is 17 residues. V was pared by 6 bases and J by 1 base, with 21 bases between. Written as DNA, the CDR3 is TGTGCCATCAGCGCAACTCTACCGGGGTCCCTTAACTATGGCTACACCTTC. Translated, it gives CAISATLPGSLNYGYTF.

This clone has just one count. This chain connects TRBV29-1 to TRBJ1-3, with D possibly matching TRBD1 (6 bases). This CDR3 spans 13 amino acids. CDR1 is SQVTM and CDR2 is ANQGSEA in the germline V gene. The V end was cut by 1 base, the J end by 4 bases, with 8 bases between. Here the CDR3 DNA reads TGCAGCGTTGAAGTCGGGACAGGAAACACCATATATTTT. Translating gives CSVEVGTGNTIYF.

The CDR3 sequence is CASDPRGLQRTEQYF. The CDR3 DNA reads TGTGCTAGTGACCCCAGGGGTCTCCAAAGGACCGAGCAGTACTTC. This chain joins TRBV12-5 and TRBJ2-7, with D tentatively TRBD1 (6 bases). Trimming took off 7 bases at V and 6 bases at J, with 22 bases between the two ends. The CDR3 totals 15 residues. Germline CDR1 reads LGHNT; CDR2 reads FRNRAP.